This T cell receptor (beta chain) emerged from a study of shared clonotypes between healthy human individuals. Per the germline V gene, CDR1 is MNHNY and CDR2 is SVGAGI (reference sequence). The CDR3 length is 13 residues. V lost 4 bases, J lost 5 bases, and 8 bases lay in between. This clone occurred once. The assay was immunoSEQ multiplex PCR, and TCRdb's table has in-frame clones only and misses some. The sample consists of roughly 450,000 clones, more than 65% of them appearing once. Sequencing was carried out using PBMCs. The TCR originated in a woman between 40 and 55 years old in good health. Some clones in this sample may be carry-over from other donors' samples. V gene TRBV6-6 combines with J gene TRBJ2-2; D may be TRBD1 (5 bases). The CDR3 DNA sequence: TGTGCCAGCAGTTTGCAGGGAACCGGGGAGCTGTTTTTT. This sequence encodes CASSLQGTGELFF.